Described below is a single T cell receptor beta chain sequence and its context. Its specificity is not known. With 0 bases removed from V and 4 bases from J, the gap between germline ends came to 9 bases. The CDR3 has 15 amino acids. CDR1 and CDR2 from the germline V gene are LGHDT and YNNKEL (reference sequence). The entry originates in a study of T cells in tumors after PD-1 blockade. Study as a whole: Excluded were patients with checkpoint blockade, immunosuppressants, or radiotherapy or other anti-cancer therapy within 4 weeks. Tumor samples averaged about 26,000 templates (range about 554-100,000) and approximately 6,200 unique clonotypes. Each patient got pembrolizumab 200 mg every 3 weeks or cemiplimab 350 mg every 2 weeks.

Using immunoSEQ multiplex PCR, the repertoire was profiled, and TCRdb retains in-frame clones only, with some absent. The top ten hold roughly 13% of the sample, which has thousands of clones, 55% to 65% seen once. Indicated time point: second of two post-therapy site-matched biopsies roughly 8 weeks apart. Study findings and constraints: After therapy, most expanded exhausted CD8+ clones were absent pre-treatment, suggesting clonal replacement.

This specimen consisted of tumor tissue, obtained after anti-PD-1 treatment. This chain uses TRBV3-1 (or the pseudogene TRBV3-2) with TRBJ1-4, with D unclear. This TCR was recovered from a human donor with basal cell carcinoma. CDR3 amino acids: CASSQDGLINEKLFF. The CDR3 nucleotides are TGTGCCAGCAGCCAAGATGGCCTCATTAATGAAAAACTGTTTTTT.